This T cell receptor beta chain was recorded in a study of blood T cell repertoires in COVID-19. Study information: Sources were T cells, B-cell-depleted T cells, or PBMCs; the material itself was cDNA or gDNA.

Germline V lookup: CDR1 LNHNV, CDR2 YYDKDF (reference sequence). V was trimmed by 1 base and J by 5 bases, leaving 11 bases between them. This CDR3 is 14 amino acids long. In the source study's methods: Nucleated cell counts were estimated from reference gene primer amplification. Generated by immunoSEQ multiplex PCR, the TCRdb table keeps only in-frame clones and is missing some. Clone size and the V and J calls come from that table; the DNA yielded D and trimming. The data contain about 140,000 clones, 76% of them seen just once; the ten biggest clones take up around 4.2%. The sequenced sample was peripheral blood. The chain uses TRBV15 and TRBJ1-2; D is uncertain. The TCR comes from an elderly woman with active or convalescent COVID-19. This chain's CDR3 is CATSRARTGYGYTF. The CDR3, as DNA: TGTGCCACCAGCAGAGCTCGGACGGGATATGGCTACACCTTC.